One sample yielded the 5 T cell receptor beta chains listed below, sequenced in a study of breast tumors, draining lymph nodes, adjacent tissues. Each CDR3 protein is one row after TCRdb ran MiXCR on the multiplex PCR reads. The table shows approximately 130,000 distinct CDR3 sequences, with around 20% occurring only once. Axillary draining lymph nodes of breast cancer patients supplied the node samples. Sample: axillary lymph node tissue. These receptors all stem from a female donor with breast cancer. Some clones in this sample may be carry-over from other donors' samples.

This clonotype was detected ten times or more. The V gene is TRBV20-1, the J gene TRBJ1-6; D unclear. Germline V gene data show CDR1 as DFQATT and CDR2 as SNEGSKA (reference sequence). This CDR3 region has 13 residues. V shed 4 bases and J shed 8 bases, with 12 bases lying between them. In nucleotides, the CDR3 is TGCAGTGCTACGGGCGGATGGGATTCACCCCTCCACTTT. Protein sequence: CSATGGWDSPLHF.

There are many counts of this clonotype. The chain uses TRBV6-1 and TRBJ2-7; unclear D gene. Germline values: CDR1 MNHNS, CDR2 SASEGT. The CDR3 is 15 amino acids. V shed 1 base and J shed 2 bases, with 12 bases lying between them. Here the CDR3 reads CASSEGRLMPYEQYF. The CDR3 bases are TGTGCCAGCAGTGAAGGCAGGCTCATGCCCTACGAGCAGTACTTC.

This clonotype was detected ten times or more. This CDR3 reads CASSHPRERGGNEQFF. The CDR3, as DNA: TGCGCCAGCAGCCACCCGAGGGAGCGGGGTGGCAATGAGCAGTTCTTC. The J gene is TRBJ2-1, the V gene TRBV4-1; 7 bases are a match to TRBD2. The CDR3 sequence is 16 residues long. Germline loops: CDR1 MGHRA, CDR2 YSYEKL. Unmatched junction bases numbered 11, after V lost 3 bases and J lost 6 bases.

This clonotype was recorded at least ten times. The V and J genes are TRBV6-1 and TRBJ1-2; TRBD1 matches at 9 bases. This CDR3 has 15 residues. Germline CDR1 MNHNS, CDR2 SASEGT. Germline trimming cut 5 bases from V and 7 bases from J; bases unmatched to any gene: 11. The CDR3 DNA follows: TGTGCCAGCAGTTTGCTCCTAGGACAGGGGTCTGGCTACACCTTC. Its translation is CASSLLLGQGSGYTF.

This clonotype showed up many times. The chain is built from TRBV5-5 and TRBJ2-1; D unclear. There are 12 residues in the CDR3. Germline assignment: CDR1 SGHKS and CDR2 YYEKEE (reference sequence). The V end was cut by 4 bases, the J end by 8 bases, with 10 bases between. CDR3 sequence reads: CASSRRKDEQFF. CDR3 sequence (DNA): TGTGCCAGCAGCCGTCGTAAGGATGAGCAGTTCTTC.